Described below is a single TCR beta chain sequence and its context. Its antigen remains unknown. This CDR3 has 16 residues. Germline V lookup: CDR1 SGHTA, CDR2 FQGNSA. V was clipped by 5 bases and J by 0 bases, with 11 bases between them. The repertoire was sequenced with immunoSEQ multiplex PCR; TCRdb's copy has only in-frame clones and lacks some. This table holds around 32,000 clones, under 85% found once. The data were taken from a study of STAT5B mutations in CD4+ large granular lymphocyte leukemia. Findings and limits, study-wide: Approximately 25% of private leukemic clonotypes occurred rarely in other patients' non-leukemic repertoires. 8/27 top patient clones versus 2/35 control clones were TRBV06-family.

The gene calls are TRBV7-2 and TRBJ1-6; D remains ambiguous. The sample was CD4+ T cells from blood buffy coats. This TCR was recovered from a human donor in good health. As DNA, the CDR3 is TGTGCCAGCAGCATTGCTCGGAGCTCCTATAATTCACCCCTCCACTTT. This translates into CASSIARSSYNSPLHF.